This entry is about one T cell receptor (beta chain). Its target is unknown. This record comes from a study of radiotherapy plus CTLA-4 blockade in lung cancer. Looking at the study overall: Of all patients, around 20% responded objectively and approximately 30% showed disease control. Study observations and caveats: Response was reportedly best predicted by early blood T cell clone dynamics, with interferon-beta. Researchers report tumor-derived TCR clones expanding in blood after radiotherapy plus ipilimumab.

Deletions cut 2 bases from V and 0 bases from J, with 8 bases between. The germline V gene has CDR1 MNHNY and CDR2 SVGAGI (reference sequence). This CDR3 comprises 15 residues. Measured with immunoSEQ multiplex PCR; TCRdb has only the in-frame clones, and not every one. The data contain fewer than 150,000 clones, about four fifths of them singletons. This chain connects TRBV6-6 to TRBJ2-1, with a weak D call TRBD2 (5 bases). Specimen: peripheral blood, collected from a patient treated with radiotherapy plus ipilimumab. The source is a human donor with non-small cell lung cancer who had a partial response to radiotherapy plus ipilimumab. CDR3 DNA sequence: TGTGCCAGCAGTTACGGGGAGAGCTCCTACAATGAGCAGTTCTTC. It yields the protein CASSYGESSYNEQFF.